This note documents a single T cell receptor (beta chain) sequence. Participants, about 18 to 100 years old, spanned about 26 US areas. Contact with a PCR-confirmed or clinician-diagnosed COVID-19 case occurred within 2 weeks of entry. The source of the sample is a study of blood T cell repertoires in COVID-19. The wider study: T cells, B-cell-depleted T cells, or PBMCs supplied cDNA or gDNA.

Trimming removed 6 bases from V and 3 bases from J; junction bases left unmatched: 7. The CDR3 covers 14 residues. CDR1 is SGHTA, CDR2 FQGTGA, per germline. Sequencing was performed with immunoSEQ multiplex PCR; in TCRdb, only in-frame clones are kept and a portion is missing. This sample carries 240,000 or so clones, around 89% of them seen once, and the ten largest clones take roughly 0.95%. The sample taken for sequencing was PBMCs or T cells enriched from blood (not recorded which). The chain links TRBV7-3 to TRBJ1-2, with 7 positions matching TRBD1. The origin of this receptor is a man aged 45 to 65 who had been exposed to COVID-19. CDR3 nucleotides: TGTGCCAGCAGGGACCCCGGGACAGACTATGGCTACACCTTC. This gives the protein CASRDPGTDYGYTF.